This T cell receptor beta chain was captured in a study of beta chain features in type 1 diabetes. Overall study results and limits: Compared with healthy donors, patients appeared to share more similar naive, central memory and regulatory TCRB repertoires.

In total, each donor contributed a single heparinised blood draw that averaged around 100 mL. Isolation of CD4+ naive, central memory, regulatory and stem cell-like memory cells was achieved by sorting via CD45RO/CCR7/CD25/CD127/CD95/CD27. All of the isolated RNA was reverse transcribed, so expressed TCRB transcripts were sequenced. There were 3 million to 4 million reads on average in the naive, central memory and regulatory T cell samples. Using immunoSEQ multiplex PCR, the repertoire was profiled, and TCRdb retains in-frame clones only, with some absent. The sample consists of about 410,000 clones, approximately 13% of them appearing once. This clone was picked up many times. The antigen remains unidentified. V was shortened by 0 bases and J by 3 bases, with 11 bases between the two germline ends. Germline V gene lookup returns CDR1 GTSNPN and CDR2 SVGIG (reference sequence). The CDR3 runs to 14 residues.

The J gene is TRBJ1-1, the V gene TRBV30; D remains unclear. This sequence was found in a man younger than 45 in good health. Sequencing was performed on naive CD4+ T cells from blood. This CDR3 is CAWSVRFIDTEAFF. CDR3 sequence (DNA): TGTGCCTGGAGTGTAAGGTTTATAGACACTGAAGCTTTCTTT.